This T cell receptor beta chain was captured by sequencing in a study of T cell repertoires in cytomegalovirus infection. Across the study: Public TCR beta signature analysis indicated the presence of both CMV infection and matching HLA type. Notes on the study in general: HLA-C-restricted TCR beta clonotypes specific for CMV led the ex vivo response.

Worth noting for this clonotype: Its matching antigen is unknown.

TCRdb recomputed calls from the reads with MiXCR, one row per CDR3 protein. Here the sample spans about 110,000 distinct CDR3 sequences, roughly 41% being singletons. The CDR3 is 13 amino acids. Germline V lookup: CDR1 SGHDN, CDR2 FVKESK. V was shortened by 3 bases and J by 0 bases, with 5 bases between the two germline ends. The sequence was collected from a human donor in good health (CMV status not recorded). Some clones in this sample may be carry-over from other donors' samples. This sample comprised CD8+ T cells from cultured PBMCs, obtained from culture after CMV antigen stimulation. The rearrangement links TRBV14 to TRBJ1-1; no clear D. CDR3 in DNA: TGTGCCAGCAGCCAGTGGATGAACACTGAAGCTTTCTTT. Translated, it gives CASSQWMNTEAFF.